A single count supports the clone carrying this T cell receptor beta chain. The data derive from a study of control samples from healthy donors and cancer patients. The table came from immunoSEQ multiplex PCR; TCRdb's copy has only in-frame clones and leaves some out. The sample holds 120,000 to 150,000 clones, around 90% seen once. Germline-derived CDR1 and CDR2 are LGHDT and YNNKEL (reference sequence). The CDR3 is made up of 12 amino acids. V lost 0 bases and J lost 6, with 5 bases in between. Material for sequencing was blood. The chain joins TRBV3-1 (or the pseudogene TRBV3-2) to TRBJ1-2; the D gene is possibly TRBD1 (5 bases). This TCR derives from a man aged 25 to 40 in good health. The CDR3 protein is CASSQEGDGYTF. The CDR3 nucleotides are TGTGCCAGCAGCCAAGAAGGGGATGGCTACACCTTC.